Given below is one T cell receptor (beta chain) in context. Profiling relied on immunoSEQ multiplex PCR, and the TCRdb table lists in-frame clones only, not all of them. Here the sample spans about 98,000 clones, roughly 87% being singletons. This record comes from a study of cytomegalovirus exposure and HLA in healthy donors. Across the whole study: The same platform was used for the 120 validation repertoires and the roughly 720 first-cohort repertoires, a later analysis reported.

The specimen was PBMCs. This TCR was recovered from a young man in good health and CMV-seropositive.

The CDR3 DNA sequence: TGCGCCAGCAGCCAACCTAGGACAGGGGGTTCCTACAATGAGCAGTTCTTC. Protein sequence: CASSQPRTGGSYNEQFF. The J gene is TRBJ2-1, the V gene TRBV4-3; TRBD1 aligns across 10 bases. J gave up 1 base and V 2 bases, and 5 bases lay outside the gene matches. Germline assignment: CDR1 LGHNA and CDR2 YSLEER. The CDR3 covers 17 residues.